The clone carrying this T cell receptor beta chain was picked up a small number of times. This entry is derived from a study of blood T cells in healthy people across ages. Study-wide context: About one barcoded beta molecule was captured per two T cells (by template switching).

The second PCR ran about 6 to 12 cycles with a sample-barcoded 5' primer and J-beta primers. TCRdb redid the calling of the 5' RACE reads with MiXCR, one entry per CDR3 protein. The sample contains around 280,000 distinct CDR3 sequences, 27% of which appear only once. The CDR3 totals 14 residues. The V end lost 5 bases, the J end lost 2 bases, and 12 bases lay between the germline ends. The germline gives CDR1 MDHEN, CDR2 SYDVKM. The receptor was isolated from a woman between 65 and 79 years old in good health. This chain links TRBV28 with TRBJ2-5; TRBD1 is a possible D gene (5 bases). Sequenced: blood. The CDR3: CASSPLGQQETQYF. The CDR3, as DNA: TGTGCCAGCAGTCCACTGGGGCAGCAAGAGACCCAGTACTTC.